This T cell receptor (beta chain) comes out of a study of blood T cell repertoires in COVID-19. Original analysis: For nucleated cells, counts were estimated from reference gene primer amplification. The repertoire was sequenced with immunoSEQ multiplex PCR; TCRdb's copy has only in-frame clones and lacks some. V, J and clone size were drawn from that table, and D and trimming were deduced from the DNA. The sample has 250,000 to 350,000 clones, approximately 88% seen once. Sequenced material: PBMCs or T cells enriched from blood (not recorded which). The origin of this receptor is a woman aged 30 to 39 who had recovered from COVID-19.

CDR3 sequence reads: CASSLRVANQPQHF. Written as DNA, the CDR3 is TGTGCCAGCAGCTTGAGGGTAGCGAATCAGCCCCAGCATTTT. The J gene is TRBJ1-5, the V gene TRBV5-5; D uncertain. CDR1 and CDR2 (germline): SGHKS, YYEKEE (reference sequence). There are 14 residues in the CDR3. Trimming shortened V by 1 base and J by 4 bases, and 9 bases separated the two germline ends. The entire variable domain, with the rest obtained from reference TRBV5-5 and TRBJ1-5, is as follows: DAGVTQSPTHLIKTRGQQVTLRCSPISGHKSVSWYQQVLGQGPQFIFQYYEKEERGRGNFPDRFSARQFPNYSSELNVNALLLGDSALYLCASSLRVANQPQHFGDGTRLSIL.